The 20 T cell receptor beta chains below all came from one sample that was sequenced in a study of monozygotic twins with inflammatory bowel disease. TCRdb reworked the 5' RACE reads into one entry per CDR3 protein, no DNA. The sample shows some 83,000 distinct CDR3 sequences, and around 6.8% sits with its ten largest clones. The sample was blood. The origin of the receptors is a human donor with ulcerative colitis or Crohn's disease, or a healthy co-twin of an affected twin (not recorded which).

The J gene is TRBJ1-6, the V gene TRBV2. Germline CDR1 is SNHLY and CDR2 is FYNNEI. The CDR3 loop spans 15 amino acids. Here the CDR3 reads CASSEARPAVSPLHF.

Here the CDR3 reads CASSSTRGQMNTEAFF. This chain uses TRBV7-8 with TRBJ1-1; the D call of TRBD1 rests on TCRdb alone, since no DNA is present to check it. The V gene's germline CDR1 is SGHVS and CDR2 FQNEAQ. This CDR3 contains 16 residues.

The gene calls are TRBV12-3 or TRBV12-4 and TRBJ2-5; TCRdb's assignment of TRBD1 cannot be checked, as there is no DNA. The length of the CDR3 is 15 residues. The CDR3 region is CASSVSGGAVGTQYF.

The V and J genes are TRBV20-1 and TRBJ1-5; as DNA is missing, the TRBD1 call by TCRdb cannot be tested. In germline, CDR1 is DFQATT, CDR2 SNEGSKA (reference sequence). The CDR3 is made up of 15 amino acids. The chain's CDR3 is CSASGGQSSNQPQHF.

This chain joins TRBV9 and TRBJ2-3; TCRdb returns TRBD1, unconfirmable since there is no DNA. The CDR3 runs to 15 residues. The V gene's germline CDR1 is SGDLS and CDR2 YYNGEE. The chain's CDR3 is CASSVEGGSTDTQYF.

The CDR3 loop reads CASSPQATLGFQHF. The J gene is TRBJ1-5, the V gene TRBV18. The CDR3 extends over 14 amino acids. The germline V gene encodes CDR1 KGHSH and CDR2 LQKENI.

The chain recombines TRBV12-3 or TRBV12-4 with TRBJ2-3; TCRdb returns TRBD1, unconfirmable since there is no DNA. The CDR3 consists of 16 residues. This CDR3 is CASTFHLPGGTDTQYF.

The rearrangement links TRBV20-1 to TRBJ2-3; TCRdb calls TRBD2, which cannot be checked without DNA. This CDR3 has 16 amino acids. In germline, CDR1 is DFQATT, CDR2 SNEGSKA (reference sequence). The CDR3 region is CSARPLAGGSTDTQYF.

The CDR3 reads CSARDAGRRTNYGYTF. This chain uses TRBV20-1 with TRBJ1-2; TCRdb outputs TRBD1, but without DNA this stays unchecked. From germline, CDR1 is DFQATT and CDR2 SNEGSKA (reference sequence). The CDR3 is 16 amino acids.

This rearrangement joins TRBV5-1 to TRBJ1-2; there is no DNA to check the TCRdb D call of TRBD1. The CDR3 runs to 14 residues. Germline V gene data show CDR1 as SGHRS and CDR2 as YFSETQ. Here the CDR3 reads CASRVGTTNYGYTF.

V and J are TRBV12-3 or TRBV12-4 and TRBJ2-3; as DNA is missing, the TRBD2 call by TCRdb cannot be tested. CDR3 length: 17 residues. The CDR3 is CASSSGLAGVLTDTQYF.

V and J are TRBV20-1 and TRBJ1-5; checking the TCRdb D call of TRBD1 is not possible without DNA. The CDR3 covers 14 residues. Germline CDR1 and CDR2: DFQATT and SNEGSKA (reference sequence). The CDR3 reads CSATGTGPEGPQHF.

CDR3 in amino acids: CASSQEWVPIGTQYF. The chain carries TRBV4-2 and TRBJ2-5; TCRdb lists TRBD1, though no DNA is available to test this call. Germline V gene sequence: CDR1 LGHNA, CDR2 YNFKEQ. The CDR3 runs 15 residues.

The chain carries TRBV5-1 and TRBJ2-1; the D call of TRBD2 rests on TCRdb alone, since no DNA is present to check it. This CDR3 contains 13 residues. Germline V gene data show CDR1 as SGHRS and CDR2 as YFSETQ. The CDR3 sequence is CASSFGPVNEQFF.

The CDR3 region is CASSYWGGRYEQYF. The chain carries TRBV6-5 and TRBJ2-7; TCRdb's D call, TRBD1, is unchecked because there is no DNA. CDR1 MNHEY and CDR2 SVGAGI come from the germline V gene. This CDR3 region has 14 residues.

The chain recombines TRBV10-3 with TRBJ2-2; no DNA is available, so the TRBD1 call from TCRdb remains unchecked. The CDR3 totals 16 residues. CDR1 and CDR2 from the germline V gene are ENHRY and SYGVKD. CDR3 amino acids: CAISESEGARTGELFF.

This sequence joins TRBV5-1 and TRBJ2-3; TCRdb indicates TRBD2, and absent DNA this call remains unverified. CDR3 length equals 16 residues. CDR1 and CDR2 (germline): SGHRS, YFSETQ. CDR3 loop: CASSGASGGYTDTQYF.

V usage is TRBV5-1 and J usage is TRBJ2-3; TCRdb indicates TRBD1, and absent DNA this call remains unverified. Germline V gene lookup returns CDR1 SGHRS and CDR2 YFSETQ. The length of the CDR3 is 15 residues. CDR3 region: CASSLDGGVTDTQYF.

V usage is TRBV7-9 and J usage is TRBJ2-2; without DNA, the TCRdb call of TRBD2 cannot be checked. This CDR3 comprises 14 residues. Germline-derived CDR1 and CDR2 are SEHNR and FQNEAQ (reference sequence). The CDR3 spells CASTRSGIRGELFF.

The J gene is TRBJ1-5, the V gene TRBV20-1; the D call from TCRdb, TRBD1, cannot be confirmed without DNA. This CDR3 comprises 15 residues. Germline loops: CDR1 DFQATT, CDR2 SNEGSKA (reference sequence). The CDR3 loop reads CSAIVRAGSNQPQHF.